Following are 4 T cell receptor beta chains from one sample sequenced in a study of blood T cell repertoires in COVID-19. Some clones are missing from TCRdb's copy, which holds only in-frame ones; the method was immunoSEQ multiplex PCR. The data show 110,000 to 150,000 clones, with under 90% seen just once and 8.2% held by the top ten. Sequencing was carried out using peripheral blood. The receptors were sampled from a human donor in a cohort sampled during active COVID-19.

The chain is built from TRBV7-9 and TRBJ2-7; 9 bases agree with TRBD2. This CDR3 comprises 15 residues. After removal of 4 bases from V and 5 bases from J, the junction contained 9 bases not matched to a gene. Germline CDR1 and CDR2: SEHNR and FQNEAQ (reference sequence). This chain's CDR3 is CASSYAKAGGHEQYF. For the CDR3, the DNA is TGTGCCAGCAGCTATGCAAAAGCGGGAGGTCACGAGCAGTACTTC.

This clone has only one observation. V is TRBV5-3 and J is TRBJ1-3; D unclear. TRBV5-3 belongs to the ORF category, with a function that is uncertain. The CDR3 sequence is 16 residues long. V shed 0 bases and J shed 4 bases, with 14 bases lying between them. The CDR3, as DNA: TGTGCCAGAAGCTTGGATCCCGGGGAAGAGGGAAACACCATATATTTT. Translating gives CARSLDPGEEGNTIYF.

V gene TRBV28 combines with J gene TRBJ1-4, with D perhaps matching TRBD1 (5 bases). The length of the CDR3 is 16 residues. Trimming removed 4 bases at V and 3 bases at J, with 15 bases between. Germline V gene data show CDR1 as MDHEN and CDR2 as SYDVKM. CDR3 amino acids: CASSSPGRDPNEKLFF. CDR3 nucleotide sequence: TGTGCCAGCAGTTCCCCAGGGAGGGACCCTAATGAAAAACTGTTTTTT.

This chain joins TRBV12-3 or TRBV12-4 and TRBJ2-7; D not certain. V shed 5 bases and J shed 4 bases, with 6 bases lying between them. CDR3 length equals 11 residues. For the CDR3, the DNA is TGTGCCAGCAGTCCCTCGTACGAGCAGTACTTC. Protein: CASSPSYEQYF.